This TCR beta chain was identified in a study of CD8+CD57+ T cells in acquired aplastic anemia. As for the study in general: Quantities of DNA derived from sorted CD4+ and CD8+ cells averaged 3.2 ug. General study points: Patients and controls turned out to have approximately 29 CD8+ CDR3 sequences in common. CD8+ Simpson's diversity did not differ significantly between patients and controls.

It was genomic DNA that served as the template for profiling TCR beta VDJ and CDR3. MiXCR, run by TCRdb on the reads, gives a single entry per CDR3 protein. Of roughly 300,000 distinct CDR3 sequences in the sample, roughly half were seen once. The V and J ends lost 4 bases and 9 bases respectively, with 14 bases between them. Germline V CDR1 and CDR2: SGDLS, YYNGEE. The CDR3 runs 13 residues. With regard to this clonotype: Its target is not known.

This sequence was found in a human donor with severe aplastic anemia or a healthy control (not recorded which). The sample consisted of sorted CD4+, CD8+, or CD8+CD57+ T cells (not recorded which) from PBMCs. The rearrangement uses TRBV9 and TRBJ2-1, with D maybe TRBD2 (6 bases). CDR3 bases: TGTGCCAGCAGCCCTGCAATGGGGGGTGAGCAGTTCTTC. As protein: CASSPAMGGEQFF. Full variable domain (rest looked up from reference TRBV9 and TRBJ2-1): DSGVTQTPKHLITATGQRVTLRCSPRSGDLSVYWYQQSLDQGLQFLIQYYNGEERAKGNILERFSAQQFPDLHSELNLSSLELGDSALYFCASSPAMGGEQFFGPGTRLTVL.